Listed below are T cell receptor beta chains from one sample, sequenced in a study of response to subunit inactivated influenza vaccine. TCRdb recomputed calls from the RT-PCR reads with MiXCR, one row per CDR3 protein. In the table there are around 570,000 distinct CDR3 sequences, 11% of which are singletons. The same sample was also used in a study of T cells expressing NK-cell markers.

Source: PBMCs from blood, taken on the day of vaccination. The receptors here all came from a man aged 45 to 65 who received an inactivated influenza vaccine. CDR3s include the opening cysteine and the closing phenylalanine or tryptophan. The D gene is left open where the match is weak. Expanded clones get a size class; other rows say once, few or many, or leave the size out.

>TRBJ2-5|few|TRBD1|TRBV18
TGTGCCAGCGGACAGGGGTCCCAAGAGACCCAGTACTTC
CASGQGSQETQYF
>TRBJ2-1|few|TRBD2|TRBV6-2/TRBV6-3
TGTGCCACCATTAGTAGCGGGGGGCTCTACAATGAGCAGTTCTTC
CATISSGGLYNEQFF
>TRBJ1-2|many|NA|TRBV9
TGTGCCAGCAGCGTTGGCCCGAAGGGTGGCTACACCTTC
CASSVGPKGGYTF
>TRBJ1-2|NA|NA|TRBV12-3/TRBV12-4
TGTGCCAGCAGTTTAGGCAGGTCAGGGGATGGCTACACCTTC
CASSLGRSGDGYTF
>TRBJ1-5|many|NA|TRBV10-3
TGTGCCATCAGTGAGGGACAGAGGAATCAGCCCCAGCATTTT
CAISEGQRNQPQHF
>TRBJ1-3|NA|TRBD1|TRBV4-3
TGCGCCAGCAGCCAAGAACCACAGGGGGTATCTGGAAACACCATATATTTT
CASSQEPQGVSGNTIYF
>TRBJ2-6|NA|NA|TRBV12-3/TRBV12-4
TGTGCCAGCAGTTTAGCGAAAGGGGCTGGGGCCAACGTCCTGACTTTC
CASSLAKGAGANVLTF
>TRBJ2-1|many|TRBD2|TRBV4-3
TGCGCCAGCAGCCAAGATTGGACTAGCCGGATTGATGAGCAGTTCTTC
CASSQDWTSRIDEQFF
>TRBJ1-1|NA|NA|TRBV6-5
TGTGCCAGCAGTTGGCTGACGTGGGGAAGGGCTGAAGCTTTCTTT
CASSWLTWGRAEAFF
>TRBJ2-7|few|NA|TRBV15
TGTGCCACCAGCAGAGAGACGGCTACCGAGCAGTACTTC
CATSRETATEQYF
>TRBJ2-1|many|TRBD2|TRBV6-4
TGTGCCAGCAGTGAGCTTCGGGAGGGCCATGGGTTGGGGTTCTTC
CASSELREGHGLGFF
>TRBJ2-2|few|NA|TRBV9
TGTGCCAGCAGCGTAGCTACTGGATACGCCGGGGAGCTGTTTTTT
CASSVATGYAGELFF
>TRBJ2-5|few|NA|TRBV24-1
TGTGCCACCAGTGATTTGTTCTCAGAACAAGAGACCCAGTACTTC
CATSDLFSEQETQYF
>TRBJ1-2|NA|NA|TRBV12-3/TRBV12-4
TGTGCCAGCAGTTTTAGACAGGTCTATGGCTACACCTTC
CASSFRQVYGYTF
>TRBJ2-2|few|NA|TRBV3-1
TGTGCCAGCAGCCAAGTTCGGGGTGCCGGGGAGCTGTTTTTT
CASSQVRGAGELFF
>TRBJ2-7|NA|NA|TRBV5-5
TGTGCCAGCAGCCTGGAAACAGTATACGAGCAGTACTTC
CASSLETVYEQYF
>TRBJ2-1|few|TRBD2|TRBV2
TGTGCCAGCAGGGGACTATACGTCCCAGAGTTCTTC
CASRGLYVPEFF
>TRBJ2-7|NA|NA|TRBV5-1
TGCGCCAGCAGCTTAAGGACGGATTCCTACGAGCAGTACTTC
CASSLRTDSYEQYF
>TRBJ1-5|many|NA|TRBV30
TGTGCCTGGAGTGCCGGGGGCCTGAATCAGCCCCAGCATTTT
CAWSAGGLNQPQHF
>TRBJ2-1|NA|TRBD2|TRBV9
TGTGCCAGCAGCGGGGGCGGGGGGGGCACCTACAATGAGCAGTTCTTC
CASSGGGGGTYNEQFF
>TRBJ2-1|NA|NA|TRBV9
TGTGCCAGCAGCCCCAGCGCTCACTCCTACAATGAGCAGTTCTTC
CASSPSAHSYNEQFF
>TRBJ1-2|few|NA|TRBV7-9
TGTGCCAGCAGCTCCTCCTACAGGGAAAACTATGGCTACACCTTC
CASSSSYRENYGYTF
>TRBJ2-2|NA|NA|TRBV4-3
TGCGCCAGCAGCCAAGATCTCGGGAAAACCCACGGGGAGCTGTTTTTT
CASSQDLGKTHGELFF
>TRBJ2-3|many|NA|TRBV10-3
TGTGCCATCAGCGGGACGAGCACAGATACGCAGTATTTT
CAISGTSTDTQYF
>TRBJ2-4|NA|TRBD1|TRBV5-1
TGCGCCAGCAGCTTCGGGGACAGCCAAAACATTCAGTACTTC
CASSFGDSQNIQYF
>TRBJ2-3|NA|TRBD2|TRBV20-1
TGCAGTGCTAGCGGGCTAGCGGGCCACACAGATACGCAGTATTTT
CSASGLAGHTDTQYF
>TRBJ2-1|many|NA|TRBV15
TGTGCCACCAGCAGAGATCCAGGCGGAAATGAGCAGTTCTTC
CATSRDPGGNEQFF
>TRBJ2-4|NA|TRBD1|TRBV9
TGTGCCAGCAGCCTTGGACAGGTCTTAGCCAAAAACATTCAGTACTTC
CASSLGQVLAKNIQYF
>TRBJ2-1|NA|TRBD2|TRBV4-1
TGCGCCAGCAGCCAAGATTTGACTAGCGGGGTTGGCAATGAGCAGTTCTTC
CASSQDLTSGVGNEQFF
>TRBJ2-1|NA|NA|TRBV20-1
TGCAGTGCTGCAGGGAATGAGCAGTTCTTC
CSAAGNEQFF
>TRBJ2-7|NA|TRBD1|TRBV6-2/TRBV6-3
TGTGCCAGCACCCCATGGGACAGGGCGTACGAGCAGTACTTC
CASTPWDRAYEQYF
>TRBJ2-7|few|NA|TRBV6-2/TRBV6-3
TGTGCCAGCAGCTTACCCGCGGGGTGGCAGTACTTC
CASSLPAGWQYF
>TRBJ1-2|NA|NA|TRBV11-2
TGTGCCAGCAGCTTACGGTCCATCCGGACCTTCGGCGACTATGGCTACACCTTC
CASSLRSIRTFGDYGYTF
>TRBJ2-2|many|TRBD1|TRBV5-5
TGTGCCAGCAAAAGGGACAGGGGAGTAACCGGGGAGCTGTTTTTT
CASKRDRGVTGELFF
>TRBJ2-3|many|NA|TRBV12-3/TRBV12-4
TGTGCCAGCAGCCCCCTAGGCACAGATACGCAGTATTTT
CASSPLGTDTQYF
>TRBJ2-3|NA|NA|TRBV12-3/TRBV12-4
TGTGCCAGCAGTTTCGACGGGGGCGAAACAGATACGCAGTATTTT
CASSFDGGETDTQYF
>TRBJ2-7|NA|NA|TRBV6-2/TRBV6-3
TGTGCCAGCACCTCTTCCCTAACGCGCGAGCAGTACTTC
CASTSSLTREQYF
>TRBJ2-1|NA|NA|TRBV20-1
TGCAGTGCTAGTTTTCCTACCTCCTACAATGAGCAGTTCTTC
CSASFPTSYNEQFF
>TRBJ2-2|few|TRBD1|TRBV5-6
TGTGCCAGCAGCTTGGCACAGGGGTATGTCGGGGAGCTGTTTTTT
CASSLAQGYVGELFF
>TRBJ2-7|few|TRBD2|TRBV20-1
TGCAGTGCTAGTAACCTAGCGGGAGGAACCTACGAGCAGTACTTC
CSASNLAGGTYEQYF
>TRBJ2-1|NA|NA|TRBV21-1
TGTGCCAGCAGCATCCGGACAGGGGCTCCCAATACCGTCCTGAGCAATGAGCAGTTCTTC
CASSIRTGAPNTVLSNEQFF
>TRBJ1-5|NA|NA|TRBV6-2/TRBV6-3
TGTGCCAGCAGCGGGCCCGGCAATCAGCCCCAGCATTTT
CASSGPGNQPQHF
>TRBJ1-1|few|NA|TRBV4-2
TGTGCCAGCAGCCAAGATCGGACAGACCGTGCTTTCTTT
CASSQDRTDRAFF
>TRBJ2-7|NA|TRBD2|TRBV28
TGTGCCAGCAGTTTATTAGCCGTAGCGGGCTCAGGGAACGAGCAGTACTTC
CASSLLAVAGSGNEQYF
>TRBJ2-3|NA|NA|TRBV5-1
TGCGCCACCAGGCCGAGAGATAGCACAGATACGCAGTATTTT
CATRPRDSTDTQYF
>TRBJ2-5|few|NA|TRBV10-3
TGTGCCATCAGTGCCAACCTTGAGACCCAGTACTTC
CAISANLETQYF
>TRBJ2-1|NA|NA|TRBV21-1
TGTGCCAGCAGGGGGCAAATTGATGAGCAGTTCTTC
CASRGQIDEQFF
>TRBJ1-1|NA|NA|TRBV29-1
TGCAGCGTTCTACAGGCGACTGAAGCTTTCTTT
CSVLQATEAFF
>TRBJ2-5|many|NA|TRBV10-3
TGTGCCATCAGTGAAGTCCAAGAGACCCAGTACTTC
CAISEVQETQYF
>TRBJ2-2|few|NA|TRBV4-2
TGTGCCAGCAGCCCTGGAAGGTCGGATACCGGGGAGCTGTTTTTT
CASSPGRSDTGELFF
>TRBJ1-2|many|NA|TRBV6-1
TGTGCCAGCAGTCGGACAGCTAACTATGGCTACACCTTC
CASSRTANYGYTF